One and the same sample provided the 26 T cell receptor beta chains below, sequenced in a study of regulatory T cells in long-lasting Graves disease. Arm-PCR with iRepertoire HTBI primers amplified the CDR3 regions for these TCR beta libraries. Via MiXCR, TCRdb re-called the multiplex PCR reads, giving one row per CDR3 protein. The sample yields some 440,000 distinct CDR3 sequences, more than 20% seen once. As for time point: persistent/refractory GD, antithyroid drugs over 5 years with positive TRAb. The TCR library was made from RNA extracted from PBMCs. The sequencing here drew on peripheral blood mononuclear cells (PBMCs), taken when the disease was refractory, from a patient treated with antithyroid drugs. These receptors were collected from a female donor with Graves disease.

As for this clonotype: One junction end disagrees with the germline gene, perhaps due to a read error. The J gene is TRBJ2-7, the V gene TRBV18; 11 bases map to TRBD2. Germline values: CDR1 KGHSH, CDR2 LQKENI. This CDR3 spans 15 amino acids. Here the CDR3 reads CASSPLAGERYEQYF. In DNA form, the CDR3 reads TGTGCCAGCTCTCCACTAGCGGGAGAACGCTACGAGCAGTACTTC.

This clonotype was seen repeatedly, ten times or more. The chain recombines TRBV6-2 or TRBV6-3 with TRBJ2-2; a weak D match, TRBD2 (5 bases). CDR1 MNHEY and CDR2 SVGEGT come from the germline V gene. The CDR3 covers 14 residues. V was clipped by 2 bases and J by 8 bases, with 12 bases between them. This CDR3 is CASSYLAWSGELFF. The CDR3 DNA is TGTGCCAGCAGTTACCTAGCCTGGTCGGGGGAGCTGTTTTTT.

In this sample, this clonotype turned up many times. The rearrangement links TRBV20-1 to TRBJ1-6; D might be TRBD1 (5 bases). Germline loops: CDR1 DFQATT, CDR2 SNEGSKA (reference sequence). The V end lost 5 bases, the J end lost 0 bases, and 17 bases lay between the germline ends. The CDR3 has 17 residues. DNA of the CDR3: TGCAGTGCTCTAAACCGACAGAGAAGCTCCTATAATTCACCCCTCCACTTT. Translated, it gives CSALNRQRSSYNSPLHF.

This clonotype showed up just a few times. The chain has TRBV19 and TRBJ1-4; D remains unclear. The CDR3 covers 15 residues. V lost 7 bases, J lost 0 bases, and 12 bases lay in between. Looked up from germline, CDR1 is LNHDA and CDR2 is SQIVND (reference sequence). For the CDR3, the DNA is TGTGCCAGTACCGCCTTTGGGACAACTAATGAAAAACTGTTTTTT. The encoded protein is CASTAFGTTNEKLFF.

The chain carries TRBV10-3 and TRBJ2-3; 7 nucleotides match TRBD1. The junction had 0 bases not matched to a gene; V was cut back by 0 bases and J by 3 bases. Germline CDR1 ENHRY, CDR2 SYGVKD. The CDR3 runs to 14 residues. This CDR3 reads CAISESRGTDTQYF. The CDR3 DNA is TGTGCCATCAGTGAGTCCAGGGGGACAGATACGCAGTATTTT.

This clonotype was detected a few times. The CDR3 region has the DNA TGTGCCAGCAGCTCTGGACAGGGGGCGCTTGGCTACACCTTC. It yields the protein CASSSGQGALGYTF. This rearrangement joins TRBV13 to TRBJ1-2; TRBD1 matches at 11 bases. CDR1 PRHDT and CDR2 FYEKMQ come from the germline V gene (reference sequence). There are 14 residues in the CDR3. Trimming took 4 bases from V and 7 from J; bases not matched to a gene: 5.

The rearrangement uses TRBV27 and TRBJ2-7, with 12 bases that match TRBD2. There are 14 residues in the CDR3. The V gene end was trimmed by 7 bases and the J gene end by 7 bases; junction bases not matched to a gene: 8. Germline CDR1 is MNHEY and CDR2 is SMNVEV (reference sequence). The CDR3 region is CASIPSGRASEQYF. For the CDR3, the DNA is TGTGCCAGCATCCCTAGCGGGAGGGCCTCGGAGCAGTACTTC.

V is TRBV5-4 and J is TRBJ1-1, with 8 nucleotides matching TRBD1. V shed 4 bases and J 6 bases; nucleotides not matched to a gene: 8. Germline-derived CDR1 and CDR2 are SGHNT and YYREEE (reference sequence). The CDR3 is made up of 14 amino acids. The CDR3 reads CASSTLGQGSEAFF. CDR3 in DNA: TGTGCCAGCAGCACACTCGGACAGGGTTCTGAAGCTTTCTTT. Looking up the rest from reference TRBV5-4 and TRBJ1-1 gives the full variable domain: ETGVTQSPTHLIKTRGQQVTLRCSSQSGHNTVSWYQQALGQGPQFIFQYYREEENGRGNFPPRFSGLQFPNYSSELNVNALELDDSALYLCASSTLGQGSEAFFGQGTRLTVV.

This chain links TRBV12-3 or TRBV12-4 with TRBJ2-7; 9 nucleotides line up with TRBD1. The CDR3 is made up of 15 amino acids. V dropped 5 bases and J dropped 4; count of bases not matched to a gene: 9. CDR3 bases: TGTGCCAGCAGTCCCCGAGGGACAGGGAGGTACGAGCAGTACTTC. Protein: CASSPRGTGRYEQYF.

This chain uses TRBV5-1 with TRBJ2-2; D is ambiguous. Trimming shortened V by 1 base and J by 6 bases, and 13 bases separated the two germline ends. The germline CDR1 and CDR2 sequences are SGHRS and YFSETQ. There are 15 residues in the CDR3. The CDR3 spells CASSLPPGSAGELFF. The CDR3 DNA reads TGCGCCAGCAGCTTGCCTCCAGGCTCCGCCGGGGAGCTGTTTTTT.

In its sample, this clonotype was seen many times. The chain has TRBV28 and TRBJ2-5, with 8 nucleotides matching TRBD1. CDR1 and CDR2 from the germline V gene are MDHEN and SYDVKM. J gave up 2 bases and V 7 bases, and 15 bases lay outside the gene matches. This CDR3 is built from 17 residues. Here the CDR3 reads CASTGTRTGLSQETQYF. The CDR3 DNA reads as TGTGCCAGCACCGGAACCAGGACAGGGTTAAGTCAAGAGACCCAGTACTTC.

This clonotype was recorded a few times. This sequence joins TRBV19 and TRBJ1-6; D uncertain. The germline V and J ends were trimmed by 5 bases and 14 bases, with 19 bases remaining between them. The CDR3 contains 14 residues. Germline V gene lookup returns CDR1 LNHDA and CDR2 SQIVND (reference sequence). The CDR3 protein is CASSPGAESEALHF. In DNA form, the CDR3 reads TGTGCCAGTAGTCCGGGAGCGGAGTCTGAGGCCCTCCACTTT. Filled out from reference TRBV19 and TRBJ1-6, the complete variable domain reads DGGITQSPKYLFRKEGQNVTLSCEQNLNHDAMYWYRQDPGQGLRLIYYSQIVNDFQKGDIAEGYSVSREKKESFPLTVTSAQKNPTAFYLCASSPGAESEALHFGNGTRLTVT.

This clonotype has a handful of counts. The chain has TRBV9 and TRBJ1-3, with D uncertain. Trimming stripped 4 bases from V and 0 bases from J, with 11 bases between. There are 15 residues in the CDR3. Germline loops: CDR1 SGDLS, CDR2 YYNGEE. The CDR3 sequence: CASSQEGYSGNTIYF. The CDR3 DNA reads TGTGCCAGCAGCCAGGAGGGTTACTCTGGAAACACCATATATTTT. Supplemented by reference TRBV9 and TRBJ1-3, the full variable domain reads DSGVTQTPKHLITATGQRVTLRCSPRSGDLSVYWYQQSLDQGLQFLIQYYNGEERAKGNILERFSAQQFPDLHSELNLSSLELGDSALYFCASSQEGYSGNTIYFGEGSWLTVV.

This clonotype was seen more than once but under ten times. In nucleotides, the CDR3 is TGTGCCAGTAGTAAAGGCGGCCTCCTCTATGGCTACACCTTC. This translates into CASSKGGLLYGYTF. This sequence joins TRBV19 and TRBJ1-2, with no clear D. Per germline, CDR1 LNHDA and CDR2 SQIVND (reference sequence). Trimming pared 4 bases from V and 4 bases from J, leaving 13 bases between. The CDR3 totals 14 residues.

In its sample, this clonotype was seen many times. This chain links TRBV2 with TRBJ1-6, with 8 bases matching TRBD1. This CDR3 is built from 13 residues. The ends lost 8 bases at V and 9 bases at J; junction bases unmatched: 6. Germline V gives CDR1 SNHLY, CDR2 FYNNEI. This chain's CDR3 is CASVRDRSSPLHF. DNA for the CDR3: TGTGCCAGCGTCCGGGACAGGTCTTCACCCCTCCACTTT.

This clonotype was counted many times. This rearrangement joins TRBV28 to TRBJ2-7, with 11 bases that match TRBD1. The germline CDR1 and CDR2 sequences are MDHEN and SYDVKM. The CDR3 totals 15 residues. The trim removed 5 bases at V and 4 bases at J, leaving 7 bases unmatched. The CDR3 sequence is CASSPPGTGGYEQYF. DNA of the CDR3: TGTGCCAGCAGTCCCCCCGGGACAGGGGGGTACGAGCAGTACTTC.

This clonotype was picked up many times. The CDR3 here is CASRALAGWIQETQYF. The DNA for the CDR3 is TGTGCCAGCAGAGCGCTAGCGGGATGGATTCAAGAGACCCAGTACTTC. V gene TRBV11-2 combines with J gene TRBJ2-5; TRBD2 matches at 9 bases. The CDR3 is 16 amino acids. The trim removed 6 bases at V and 2 bases at J, leaving 10 bases unmatched. CDR1 and CDR2 (germline): SGHAT, FQNNGV.

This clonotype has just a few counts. CDR3: CASSPGPGRVVNEQYF. CDR3 coding DNA: TGTGCCAGCAGCCCGGGCCCGGGACGGGTCGTCAACGAGCAGTACTTC. The chain recombines TRBV5-6 with TRBJ2-7; D possibly uses TRBD1 or TRBD2 (5 bases each). The CDR3 length is 16 residues. V was cut by 4 bases and J by 5 bases, with 22 bases left in between. The germline CDR1 and CDR2 sequences are SGHDT and YYEEEE.

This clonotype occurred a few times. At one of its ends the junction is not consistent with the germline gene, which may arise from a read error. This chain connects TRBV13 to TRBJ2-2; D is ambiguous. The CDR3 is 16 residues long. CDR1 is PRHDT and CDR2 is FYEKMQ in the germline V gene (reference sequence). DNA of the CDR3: TGCGCCAGCAGCTTGATCCCTGCCCCGAACACCGGGGAGCTGTTTTTT. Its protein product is CASSLIPAPNTGELFF.

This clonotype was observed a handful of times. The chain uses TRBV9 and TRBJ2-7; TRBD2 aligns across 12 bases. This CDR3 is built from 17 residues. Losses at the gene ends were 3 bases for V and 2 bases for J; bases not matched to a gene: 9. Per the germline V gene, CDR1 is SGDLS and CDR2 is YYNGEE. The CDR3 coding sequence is TGTGCCAGCAGCGCGGGAACTGGACTAGCGGGACCCTACGAGCAGTACTTC. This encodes CASSAGTGLAGPYEQYF. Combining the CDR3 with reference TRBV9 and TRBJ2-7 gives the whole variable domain DSGVTQTPKHLITATGQRVTLRCSPRSGDLSVYWYQQSLDQGLQFLIQYYNGEERAKGNILERFSAQQFPDLHSELNLSSLELGDSALYFCASSAGTGLAGPYEQYFGPGTRLTVT.

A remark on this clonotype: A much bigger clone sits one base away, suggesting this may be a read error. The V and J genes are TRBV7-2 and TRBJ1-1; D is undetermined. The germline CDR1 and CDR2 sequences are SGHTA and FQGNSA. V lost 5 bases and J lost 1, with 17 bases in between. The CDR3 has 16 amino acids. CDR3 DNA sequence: TGTGCCAGCAGCCCCGGTCCACCAAGCACGAACACTGAAGCTTTCTTT. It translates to CASSPGPPSTNTEAFF. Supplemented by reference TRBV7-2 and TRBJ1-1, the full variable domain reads GAGVSQSPSNKVTEKGKDVELRCDPISGHTALYWYRQSLGQGLEFLIYFQGNSAPDKSGLPSDRFSAERTGGSVSTLTIQRTQQEDSAVYLCASSPGPPSTNTEAFFGQGTRLTVV.

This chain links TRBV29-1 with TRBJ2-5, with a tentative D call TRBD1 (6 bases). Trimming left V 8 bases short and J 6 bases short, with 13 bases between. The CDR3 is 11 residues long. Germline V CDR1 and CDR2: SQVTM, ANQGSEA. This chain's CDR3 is CSSAGVQTQYF. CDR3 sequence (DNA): TGCAGCTCAGCAGGGGTGCAGACCCAGTACTTC.

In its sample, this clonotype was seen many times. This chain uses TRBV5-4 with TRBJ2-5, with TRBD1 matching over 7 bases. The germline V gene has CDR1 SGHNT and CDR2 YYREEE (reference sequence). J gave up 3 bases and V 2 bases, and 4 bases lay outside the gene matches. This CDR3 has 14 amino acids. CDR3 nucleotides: TGTGCCAGCAGCTTAACAGGGGTAGAAGAGACCCAGTACTTC. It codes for CASSLTGVEETQYF.

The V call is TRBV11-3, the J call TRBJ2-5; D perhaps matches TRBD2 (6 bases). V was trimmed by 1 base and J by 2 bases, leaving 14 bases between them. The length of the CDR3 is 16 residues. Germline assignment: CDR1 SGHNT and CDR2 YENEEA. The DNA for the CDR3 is TGTGCCAGCAGCTTAGGCCGCGGTAGCGGACAAGAGACCCAGTACTTC. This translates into CASSLGRGSGQETQYF. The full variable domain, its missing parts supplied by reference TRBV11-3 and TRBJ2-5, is EAGVVQSPRYKIIEKKQPVAFWCNPISGHNTLYWYLQNLGQGPELLIRYENEEAVDDSQLPKDRFSAERLKGVDSTLKIQPAELGDSAVYLCASSLGRGSGQETQYFGPGTRLLVL.

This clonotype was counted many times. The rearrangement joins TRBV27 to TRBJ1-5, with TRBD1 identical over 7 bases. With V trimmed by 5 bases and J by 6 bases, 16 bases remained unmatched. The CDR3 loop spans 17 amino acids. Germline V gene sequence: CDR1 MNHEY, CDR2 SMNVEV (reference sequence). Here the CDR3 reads CASSSRTGSGYGQPQHF. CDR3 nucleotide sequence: TGTGCCAGCAGTAGTAGGACAGGATCCGGTTATGGTCAGCCCCAGCATTTT.

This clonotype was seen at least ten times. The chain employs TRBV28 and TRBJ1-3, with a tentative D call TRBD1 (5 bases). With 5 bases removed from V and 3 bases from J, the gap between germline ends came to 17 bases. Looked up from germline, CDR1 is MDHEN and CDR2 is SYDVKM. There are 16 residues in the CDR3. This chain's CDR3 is CASSLDPGYRGNTIYF. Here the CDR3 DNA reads TGTGCCAGCAGTCTAGATCCAGGGTATCGTGGAAACACCATATATTTT.